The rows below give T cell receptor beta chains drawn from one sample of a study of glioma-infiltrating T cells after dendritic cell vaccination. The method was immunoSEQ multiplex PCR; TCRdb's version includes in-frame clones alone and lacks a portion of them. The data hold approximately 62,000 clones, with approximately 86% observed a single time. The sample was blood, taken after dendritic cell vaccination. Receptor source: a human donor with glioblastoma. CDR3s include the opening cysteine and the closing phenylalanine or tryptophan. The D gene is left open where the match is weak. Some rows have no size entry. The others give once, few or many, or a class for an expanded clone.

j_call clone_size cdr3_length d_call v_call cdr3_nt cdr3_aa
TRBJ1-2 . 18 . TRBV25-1 TGTGCCAGCAGTGAAGCCCGAATCCCTCCGGCCGGGGGCTATGGCTACACCTTC CASSEARIPPAGGYGYTF
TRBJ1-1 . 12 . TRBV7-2 TGTGCCAGCAGCTCGTTGACGGGGGGAGCTTTCTTT CASSSLTGGAFF
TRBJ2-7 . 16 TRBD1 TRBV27 TGTGCCAGCAGCGATAGCAGGGACAGTAGTAGGTACGAGCAGTACTTC CASSDSRDSSRYEQYF
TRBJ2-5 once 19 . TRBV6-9 TGTGCCAGCAGCCACGGTCGAGAGCCGAAGCCAATCAAACAAGAGACCCAGTACTTC CASSHGREPKPIKQETQYF
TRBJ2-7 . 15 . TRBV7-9 TGTGCCAGCAGCCCCTCCGGGGGTCTTCCGGACGAGCAGTACTTC CASSPSGGLPDEQYF
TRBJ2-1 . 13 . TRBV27 TGTGCCAGCAGTTTGACGGGAAACAATGAGCAGTTCTTC CASSLTGNNEQFF
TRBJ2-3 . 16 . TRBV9 TGTGCCAGCAGCCCGTTTGGCGGGGATAGCACAGATACGCAGTATTTT CASSPFGGDSTDTQYF
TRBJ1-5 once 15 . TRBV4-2 TGTGCCAGCAGCCAAGAGGGGCAGAGCAATCAGCCCCAGCATTTT CASSQEGQSNQPQHF
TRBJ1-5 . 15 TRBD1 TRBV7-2 TGTGCCAGCAGGCAAGAGGGGGCTTGGAATCAGCCCCAGCATTTT CASRQEGAWNQPQHF
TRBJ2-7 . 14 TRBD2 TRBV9 TGTGCAAGCAGCAGCGGGGGCAGCTCCTACGAGCAGTACTTC CASSSGGSSYEQYF
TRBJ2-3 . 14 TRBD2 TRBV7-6 TGTGCCAGCTGTGCGGGGGGGTCCACAGATACGCAGTATTTT CASCAGGSTDTQYF
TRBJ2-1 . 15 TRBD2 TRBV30 TGTGCCTGGAGTGTACTAGCGGGAGGGCCTAGTGAGCAGTTCTTC CAWSVLAGGPSEQFF
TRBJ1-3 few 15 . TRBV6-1 TGTGCCAGCAGTGAAGGGGGGGGGCGCGGAAACACCATATATTTT CASSEGGGRGNTIYF
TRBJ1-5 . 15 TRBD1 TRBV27 TGTGCCAGCAGTTTAAACAGGGGGGTTATCCAGCCCCAGCATTTT CASSLNRGVIQPQHF
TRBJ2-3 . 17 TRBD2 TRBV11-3 TGTGCCAGCGAGTCCCGGGGACTAGCGGGGGCCCCCCCTACGCAGTATTTT CASESRGLAGAPPTQYF
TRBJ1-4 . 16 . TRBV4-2 TGTGCCAGCAGCCAAGAAGCGGCAGGTCATAATGAAAAACTGTTTTTT CASSQEAAGHNEKLFF
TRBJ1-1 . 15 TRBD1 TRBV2 TGTGCCAGCAGGACAGGGGGCGCCGACAGGGTGGAAGCTTTCTTT CASRTGGADRVEAFF
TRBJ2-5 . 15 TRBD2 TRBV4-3 TGCGCCAGCAGCCAATCTAGCGGGGGGAAAGAGACCCAGTACTTC CASSQSSGGKETQYF
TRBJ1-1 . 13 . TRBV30 TGTGCCTGGAGGAGGGGAGGGGGCACTGAAGCTTTCTTT CAWRRGGGTEAFF
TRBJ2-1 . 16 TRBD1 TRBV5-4 TGTGCCAGCAGCCCCCGACAGGGCCTAATAAACAATGAGCAGTTCTTC CASSPRQGLINNEQFF
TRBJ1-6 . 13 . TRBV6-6 TGTGCCAGCAGTTACTTAGAGAATTCACCCCTCCACTTT CASSYLENSPLHF
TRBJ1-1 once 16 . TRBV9 TGTGCCAGCAGCGGAGAAGACAGACACCCGAACACTGAAGCTTTCTTT CASSGEDRHPNTEAFF
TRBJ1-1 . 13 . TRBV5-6 TGTGCCAGCAGCACACCCGGCAGGACTGAAGCTTTCTTT CASSTPGRTEAFF
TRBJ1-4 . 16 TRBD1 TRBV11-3 TGTGCCAGCAGCCCAGGACAGGGGTATCGGTCCGAAAAACTGTTTTTT CASSPGQGYRSEKLFF